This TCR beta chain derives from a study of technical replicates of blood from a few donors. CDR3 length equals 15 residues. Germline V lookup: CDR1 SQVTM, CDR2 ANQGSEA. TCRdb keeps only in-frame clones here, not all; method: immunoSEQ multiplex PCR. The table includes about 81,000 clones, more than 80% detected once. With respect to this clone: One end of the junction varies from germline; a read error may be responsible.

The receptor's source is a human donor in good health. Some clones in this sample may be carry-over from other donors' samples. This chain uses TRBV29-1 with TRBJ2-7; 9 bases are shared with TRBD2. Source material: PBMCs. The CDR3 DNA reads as TGCAGCGTTGACGGGGCTAGCGGGATCTCCCACGAGCAGTACTTC. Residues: CSVDGASGISHEQYF.